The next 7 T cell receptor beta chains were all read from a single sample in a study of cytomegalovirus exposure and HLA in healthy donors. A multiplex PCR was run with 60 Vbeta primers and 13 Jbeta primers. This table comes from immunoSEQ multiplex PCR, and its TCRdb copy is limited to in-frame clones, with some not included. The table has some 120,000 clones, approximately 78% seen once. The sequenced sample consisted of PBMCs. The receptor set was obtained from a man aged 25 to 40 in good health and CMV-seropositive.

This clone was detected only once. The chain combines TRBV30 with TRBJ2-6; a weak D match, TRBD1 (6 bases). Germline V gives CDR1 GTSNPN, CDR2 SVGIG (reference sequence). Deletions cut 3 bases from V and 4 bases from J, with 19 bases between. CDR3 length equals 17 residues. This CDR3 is CAWSPGSHRAGANVLTF. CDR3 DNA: TGTGCCTGGAGCCCGGGGAGCCACAGGGCCGGGGCCAACGTCCTGACTTTC.

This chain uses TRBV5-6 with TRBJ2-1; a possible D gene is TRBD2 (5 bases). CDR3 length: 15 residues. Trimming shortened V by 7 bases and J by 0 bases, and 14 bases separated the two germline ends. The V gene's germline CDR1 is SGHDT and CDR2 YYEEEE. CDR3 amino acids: CASRPADSSYNEQFF. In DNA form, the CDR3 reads TGTGCCAGCCGCCCAGCGGATAGCTCCTACAATGAGCAGTTCTTC.

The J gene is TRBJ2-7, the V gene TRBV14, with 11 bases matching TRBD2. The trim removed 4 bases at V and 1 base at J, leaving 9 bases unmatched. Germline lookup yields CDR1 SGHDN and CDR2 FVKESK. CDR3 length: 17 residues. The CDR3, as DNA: TGTGCCAGCAGCCGAGTAGAGGTAGCGGGAGGGTCCTACGAGCAGTACTTC. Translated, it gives CASSRVEVAGGSYEQYF.

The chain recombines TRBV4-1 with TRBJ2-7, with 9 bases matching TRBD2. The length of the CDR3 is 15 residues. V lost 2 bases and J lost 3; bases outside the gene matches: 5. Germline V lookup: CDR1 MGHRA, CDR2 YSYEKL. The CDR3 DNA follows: TGCGCCAGCAGCCAACATCCTAGCGGGAACTACGAGCAGTACTTC. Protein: CASSQHPSGNYEQYF.

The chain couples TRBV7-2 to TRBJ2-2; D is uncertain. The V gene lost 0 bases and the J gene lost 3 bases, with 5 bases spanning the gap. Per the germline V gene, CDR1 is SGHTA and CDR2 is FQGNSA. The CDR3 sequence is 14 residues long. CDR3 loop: CASSLAPDTGELFF. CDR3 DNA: TGTGCCAGCAGCTTAGCCCCAGACACCGGGGAGCTGTTTTTT.

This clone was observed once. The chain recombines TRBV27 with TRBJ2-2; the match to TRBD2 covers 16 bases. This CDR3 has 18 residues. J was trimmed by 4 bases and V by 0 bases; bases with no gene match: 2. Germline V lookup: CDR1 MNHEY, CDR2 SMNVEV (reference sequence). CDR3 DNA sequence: TGTGCCAGCAGTTTATCGGGACTAGCGGGAGGGTTCACCGGGGAGCTGTTTTTT. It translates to CASSLSGLAGGFTGELFF.

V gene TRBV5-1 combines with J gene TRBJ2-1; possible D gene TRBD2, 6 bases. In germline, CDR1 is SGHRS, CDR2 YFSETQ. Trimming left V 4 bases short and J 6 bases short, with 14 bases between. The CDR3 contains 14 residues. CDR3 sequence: CASSGGLSVNEQFF. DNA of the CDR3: TGCGCCAGCAGCGGGGGACTGTCCGTCAATGAGCAGTTCTTC.